Presented here are 26 T cell receptor beta chains from one specimen sequenced in a study of post-analysis software for immune sequencing data. Findings and caveats of the study: About five TRBV segments, including TRBV5-6, TRBV5-1 and TRBV20-1, were more frequent in patients than controls.

The antigens these receptors bind are not known. Unique-molecular-identifier-tagged TCR beta cDNA libraries were used. TCRdb called the PCR reads again in MiXCR, with one record for every CDR3 protein. The table includes about 800,000 distinct CDR3 sequences, just under 30% detected once. The specimen was blood. All receptors derive from a girl aged 10 to 17 with multiple sclerosis.

This clonotype was observed a handful of times. The rearrangement uses TRBV20-1 and TRBJ1-1, with a possible D match to TRBD1 (6 bases). The CDR3 covers 12 residues. The V and J ends lost 5 bases and 4 bases respectively, with 11 bases between them. Looked up from germline, CDR1 is DFQATT and CDR2 is SNEGSKA (reference sequence). The CDR3, as DNA: TGCAGTGCTTCCAACAGGGTCACTGAAGCTTTCTTT. Protein: CSASNRVTEAFF.

The chain uses TRBV6-2 or TRBV6-3 and TRBJ2-1, with 11 bases lining up with TRBD1. CDR1 and CDR2 (germline): MNHEY, SVGEGT. After removal of 8 bases from V and 5 bases from J, the junction contained 2 bases not matched to a gene. The CDR3 runs to 13 residues. CDR3 loop: CASWDRGDNEQFF. The CDR3 bases are TGTGCCAGCTGGGACAGGGGGGACAATGAGCAGTTCTTC.

The sample holds a few counts of this clonotype. The chain employs TRBV20-1 and TRBJ2-5; 10 bases match TRBD2. The V and J ends lost 5 bases and 5 bases, in that order; junction bases with no gene match: 11. This CDR3 spans 15 amino acids. Germline-derived CDR1 and CDR2 are DFQATT and SNEGSKA (reference sequence). The DNA for the CDR3 is TGCAGTGCTGGCCCCCTAGCGGGAGTACGGGAGACCCAGTACTTC. Translating gives CSAGPLAGVRETQYF.

CDR3 sequence reads: CASSRPGTGYEQYF. The CDR3 region has the DNA TGTGCCAGCAGCCGTCCCGGGACAGGGTACGAGCAGTACTTC. The chain employs TRBV5-5 and TRBJ2-5; 9 nucleotides agree with TRBD1. The J call may be mistaken, given a closer DNA end match to TRBJ2-7. Germline CDR1 SGHKS, CDR2 YYEKEE (reference sequence). CDR3 length: 14 amino acids.

In this sample, this clonotype turned up a few times. The junction does not match germline at one end; this may be a read error. The chain carries TRBV9 and TRBJ2-5; TRBD1 aligns across 10 bases. The last part of the DNA fits TRBJ2-7 better; the J call may be wrong. The CDR3 length is 15 residues. Germline assignment: CDR1 SGDLS and CDR2 YYNGEE. The CDR3 protein is CANSAGQGTFYEQYF. CDR3 coding DNA: TGTGCCAACAGCGCGGGACAGGGGACTTTCTACGAGCAGTACTTC.

This clonotype was seen a handful of times. This chain joins TRBV12-3 or TRBV12-4 and TRBJ1-4; 10 nucleotides agree with TRBD1. The CDR3 runs to 16 residues. The V gene end was trimmed by 3 bases and the J gene end by 7 bases; junction bases not matched to a gene: 8. The CDR3 nucleotides are TGTGCCAGCAGTTTCCCACGGACAGGGGGAATTGAAAAACTGTTTTTT. Its protein is CASSFPRTGGIEKLFF.

A note on this clonotype: A read error may explain this, as a much larger clone is one base away. This chain joins TRBV6-6 and TRBJ1-2; 11 positions agree with TRBD1. This CDR3 is built from 14 residues. Germline values: CDR1 MNHNY, CDR2 SVGAGI (reference sequence). The CDR3 reads CASSPGQGGYDYTF. The CDR3 coding sequence is TGTGCCAGCAGCCCGGGACAGGGGGGCTATGACTACACCTTC.

This clonotype was picked up a small number of times. The chain employs TRBV5-1 and TRBJ2-3; 8 bases fit TRBD2. V shed 4 bases, J shed 5 bases, and the junction held 12 bases outside the gene matches. This CDR3 contains 16 residues. Germline loops: CDR1 SGHRS, CDR2 YFSETQ. The CDR3 loop is CASSPGGSGIGDTQYF. In DNA form, the CDR3 reads TGCGCCAGCAGCCCCGGTGGTAGCGGGATTGGAGATACGCAGTATTTT.

The J gene is TRBJ1-6, the V gene TRBV20-1; D gene uncertain. Trimming shortened V by 3 bases and J by 8 bases, and 5 bases separated the two germline ends. Germline assignment: CDR1 DFQATT and CDR2 SNEGSKA (reference sequence). The CDR3 length is 11 residues. The chain's CDR3 is CSASPDSPLHF. Written as DNA, the CDR3 is TGCAGTGCTAGCCCGGATTCACCCCTCCACTTT.

This sequence joins TRBV11-2 and TRBJ2-5; perhaps TRBD2 as D (6 bases). CDR3 length: 12 residues. Trimming cost V 2 bases and J 9 bases, with 10 bases left between them. Germline lookup yields CDR1 SGHAT and CDR2 FQNNGV. CDR3 sequence reads: CASSLPPGAQYF. In nucleotides, the CDR3 is TGTGCCAGCAGCTTACCCCCGGGAGCCCAGTACTTC. Complete variable domain (other parts from reference TRBV11-2 and TRBJ2-5): EAGVAQSPRYKIIEKRQSVAFWCNPISGHATLYWYQQILGQGPKLLIQFQNNGVVDDSQLPKDRFSAERLKGVDSTLKIQPAKLEDSAVYLCASSLPPGAQYFGPGTRLLVL.

J is TRBJ2-7 and V is TRBV20-1; 7 bases line up with TRBD1. The CDR3 consists of 15 residues. CDR1 DFQATT and CDR2 SNEGSKA come from the germline V gene (reference sequence). Trimming took 3 bases from V and 3 from J; bases not matched to a gene: 11. The CDR3 loop reads CSASPRQGPLYEQYF. The CDR3 nucleotides read TGCAGTGCTAGCCCTCGACAGGGCCCACTCTACGAGCAGTACTTC.

To note about this clonotype: A read error may explain this, as a much larger clone is one base away. J is TRBJ2-5 and V is TRBV4-1; TRBD2 might be the D (5 bases). The CDR3 has 14 residues. Germline-derived CDR1 and CDR2 are MGHRA and YSYEKL. The CDR3 here is CAGSQGTPGGEQYF. The CDR3 nucleotides read TGCGCCGGCAGCCAAGGCACTCCCGGTGGGGAGCAGTACTTC.

This chain links TRBV18 with TRBJ2-1; D is tentatively TRBD1 or TRBD2 (6 bases each). Trimming shortened V by 0 bases and J by 3 bases, and 9 bases separated the two germline ends. CDR3 length: 15 amino acids. Germline V gene sequence: CDR1 KGHSH, CDR2 LQKENI. The CDR3 is CASSPPGGHYNEQFF. The CDR3 DNA follows: TGTGCCAGCTCACCACCGGGGGGCCACTACAATGAGCAGTTCTTC.

The V and J genes are TRBV3-1 and TRBJ2-1, with TRBD1 matching over 9 bases. The CDR3 spans 16 residues. Losses at the gene ends were 4 bases for V and 7 bases for J; bases not matched to a gene: 11. Germline CDR1 LGHDT, CDR2 YNNKEL (reference sequence). The DNA of the CDR3 is TGTGCCAGCAGCCGGAGCACAGGGGGCTTTAGTAATGAGCAGTTCTTC. It encodes CASSRSTGGFSNEQFF.

This clonotype was seen only once. The chain recombines TRBV28 with TRBJ1-4; TRBD1 is a possible D gene (6 bases). Per germline, CDR1 MDHEN and CDR2 SYDVKM. This CDR3 is built from 17 residues. With 4 bases removed from V and 4 bases from J, the gap between germline ends came to 19 bases. The CDR3 DNA is TGTGCCAGCAGTTCCACGCCCACAGGGTTCAATAATGAAAAACTGTTTTTT. Translating it yields CASSSTPTGFNNEKLFF.

The chain employs TRBV15 and TRBJ1-5; no clear D. Germline CDR1 and CDR2: LNHNV and YYDKDF (reference sequence). Trimming removed 3 bases at V and 6 bases at J, with 6 bases between. CDR3 length: 12 residues. The CDR3 sequence is CATSSFAQPQHF. CDR3 sequence (DNA): TGTGCCACCAGCAGTTTCGCTCAGCCCCAGCATTTT.

This clonotype has a handful of counts. The chain joins TRBV29-1 to TRBJ1-2; D ambiguous. Trimming took off 4 bases at V and 8 bases at J, with 11 bases between the two ends. Per the germline V gene, CDR1 is SQVTM and CDR2 is ANQGSEA. The CDR3 runs to 11 residues. Here the CDR3 reads CSVVRQFGYTF. In DNA, the CDR3 is TGCAGCGTTGTGAGGCAGTTCGGCTACACCTTC.

The rearrangement joins TRBV12-3 or TRBV12-4 to TRBJ2-7; the match to TRBD2 covers 7 bases. The J call could be wrong; TRBJ2-5 is a better fit for the DNA end. The CDR3 is 16 amino acids. The CDR3 DNA sequence: TGTGCCAGCAGTCGCAAGACTAGCCCGGGTCAGGAGACCCAGTACTTC. Translated, it gives CASSRKTSPGQETQYF.

DNA of the CDR3: TGTGCCAGCAGCCCACCCCTAGCGGGAGGGGCCAATGAGCAGTTCTTC. Translated: CASSPPLAGGANEQFF. The rearrangement joins TRBV7-2 to TRBJ2-1; TRBD2 matches 12 bases. Germline CDR1 reads SGHTA; CDR2 reads FQGNSA. Trimming at V came to 5 bases and at J to 6 bases, leaving 8 bases not matched to a gene. The CDR3 is 16 amino acids.

This chain connects TRBV7-6 to TRBJ2-3; 8 bases line up with TRBD2. J was trimmed by 7 bases and V by 5 bases; bases with no gene match: 14. CDR1 is SGHVS and CDR2 is FNYEAQ in the germline V gene. This CDR3 comprises 16 residues. The CDR3 protein is CASSPNPPTSANTQYF. As DNA, the CDR3 is TGTGCCAGCAGCCCAAACCCACCGACTAGCGCAAATACGCAGTATTTT.

The chain links TRBV5-1 to TRBJ1-2, with 9 nucleotides matching TRBD1. Germline V gene data show CDR1 as SGHRS and CDR2 as YFSETQ. The CDR3 covers 15 residues. V gave up 1 base and J gave up 2 bases; unmatched junction bases: 3. In DNA, the CDR3 is TGCGCCAGCAGCTTGAGGACAGGGGACAACTATGGCTACACCTTC. It specifies CASSLRTGDNYGYTF. The variable domain in full, completed from reference TRBV5-1 and TRBJ1-2, reads KAGVTQTPRYLIKTRGQQVTLSCSPISGHRSVSWYQQTPGQGLQFLFEYFSETQRNKGNFPGRFSGRQFSNSRSEMNVSTLELGDSALYLCASSLRTGDNYGYTFGSGTRLTVV.

V and J are TRBV7-9 and TRBJ2-2, with D possibly matching TRBD2 (5 bases). Trimming pared 5 bases from V and 8 bases from J, leaving 12 bases between. Germline assignment: CDR1 SEHNR and CDR2 FQNEAQ (reference sequence). The CDR3 is 13 residues long. CDR3 in DNA: TGTGCCAGCAGCCGTCCGGACTCTGGGGAGCTGTTTTTT. Translated: CASSRPDSGELFF.

The rearrangement joins TRBV6-5 to TRBJ1-5, with D unclear. This CDR3 has 13 amino acids. Deletions cut 0 bases from V and 3 bases from J, with 3 bases between. The germline gives CDR1 MNHEY, CDR2 SVGAGI. CDR3 nucleotide sequence: TGTGCCAGCAGTTACTCCCTCAATCAGCCCCAGCATTTT. This sequence encodes CASSYSLNQPQHF.

For the CDR3, the DNA is TGTGCCAGCAGTGAGGACTACAGGGGGCGCGTCACCGGGGAGCTGTTTTTT. Encoded protein: CASSEDYRGRVTGELFF. This chain links TRBV6-1 with TRBJ2-2, with TRBD1 matching 9 bases. The CDR3 is 17 residues long. Trimming at V came to 3 bases and at J to 4 bases, leaving 9 bases not matched to a gene. Germline CDR1 is MNHNS and CDR2 is SASEGT.

The chain has TRBV29-1 and TRBJ2-5; possibly TRBD1 for D (5 bases). V was trimmed by 4 bases and J by 3 bases, leaving 9 bases between them. The CDR3 extends over 12 amino acids. Per the germline V gene, CDR1 is SQVTM and CDR2 is ANQGSEA. Written as DNA, the CDR3 is TGCAGCGTTGTCCCAGGGAAAGAGACCCAGTACTTC. It yields the protein CSVVPGKETQYF.

The CDR3 nucleotides read TGTGCCAGCAGCTCAGCGGGAGACGACGAGCAGTACTTC. Amino acids: CASSSAGDDEQYF. The J gene is TRBJ2-7, the V gene TRBV7-9, with 8 nucleotides matching TRBD2. Germline-derived CDR1 and CDR2 are SEHNR and FQNEAQ (reference sequence). The CDR3 covers 13 residues. Trimming at V came to 4 bases and at J to 5 bases, leaving 4 bases not matched to a gene.